The 26 T cell receptor beta chains given below trace back to one sample, sequenced in a study of blood T cell repertoires in COVID-19. Only in-frame clones appear in the TCRdb table, and some are missing; sequencing was by immunoSEQ multiplex PCR. The sample has some 350,000 clones; 75% to 90% are singletons. Sequencing was performed on peripheral blood. These receptors originate from a woman aged 45-59 years with COVID-19, enrolled during active disease.

This chain connects TRBV18 to TRBJ2-1, with 10 nucleotides matching TRBD2. The germline V gene has CDR1 KGHSH and CDR2 LQKENI. The CDR3 is 16 residues long. Trimming removed 2 bases from V and 8 bases from J; junction bases left unmatched: 9. The CDR3 region is CASSPEILAGGHEQFF. CDR3 nucleotides: TGTGCCAGCTCACCAGAGATCTTAGCGGGAGGACATGAGCAGTTCTTC.

The chain employs TRBV10-3 and TRBJ1-1; no definite D call. This CDR3 has 14 residues. Between the trimmed V and J ends, which lost 10 bases and 5 bases, there was a span of 20 bases. CDR1 ENHRY and CDR2 SYGVKD come from the germline V gene. The CDR3 region is CATRGSVGETEAFF. The CDR3 nucleotides read TGTGCCACGCGAGGGTCGGTCGGGGAAACTGAAGCTTTCTTT.

J is TRBJ1-1 and V is TRBV19; D unresolved. Germline V gene data show CDR1 as LNHDA and CDR2 as SQIVND (reference sequence). The CDR3 loop spans 13 amino acids. Trimming removed 3 bases at V and 7 bases at J, with 12 bases between. CDR3 sequence: CASSMFIGGEAFF. The CDR3 coding sequence is TGTGCCAGTAGTATGTTCATTGGCGGTGAAGCTTTCTTT.

This clone was observed a handful of times. The genes are TRBV3-1 (or the pseudogene TRBV3-2) and TRBJ2-1; TRBD1 matches at 7 bases. This CDR3 has 18 residues. Germline values: CDR1 LGHDT, CDR2 YNNKEL (reference sequence). V shed 1 base, J shed 3 bases, and the junction held 12 bases outside the gene matches. The CDR3 sequence: CASSQVERRQGVYNEQFF. The DNA of the CDR3 is TGTGCCAGCAGCCAAGTGGAGAGGAGACAGGGAGTCTACAATGAGCAGTTCTTC.

This clone was detected once. V usage is TRBV29-1 and J usage is TRBJ2-1, with 11 nucleotides matching TRBD2. V shed 4 bases, J shed 8 bases, and the junction held 13 bases outside the gene matches. CDR1 and CDR2 (germline): SQVTM, ANQGSEA. The CDR3 runs 16 residues. This chain's CDR3 is CSVGDRRLAGKYEQFF. CDR3 nucleotide sequence: TGCAGCGTTGGGGACCGAAGACTAGCGGGAAAGTATGAGCAGTTCTTC.

This chain uses TRBV30 with TRBJ2-3; D may be TRBD2 (6 bases). Germline V gene data show CDR1 as GTSNPN and CDR2 as SVGIG (reference sequence). V was pared by 0 bases and J by 4 bases, with 11 bases between. The CDR3 contains 14 residues. The CDR3 protein is CAWSVHGSADTQYF. The CDR3 region has the DNA TGTGCCTGGAGTGTACACGGGAGCGCAGATACGCAGTATTTT.

The chain recombines TRBV2 with TRBJ2-5; TRBD2 aligns across 8 bases. This CDR3 region has 16 residues. The ends lost 2 bases at V and 1 base at J; junction bases unmatched: 6. Germline CDR1 SNHLY, CDR2 FYNNEI. This chain's CDR3 is CASSEIGAGVQETQYF. CDR3 sequence (DNA): TGTGCCAGCAGTGAAATTGGAGCGGGAGTCCAAGAGACCCAGTACTTC. Full variable domain (rest looked up from reference TRBV2 and TRBJ2-5): EPEVTQTPSHQVTQMGQEVILRCVPISNHLYFYWYRQILGQKVEFLVSFYNNEISEKSEIFDDQFSVERPDGSNFTLKIRSTKLEDSAMYFCASSEIGAGVQETQYFGPGTRLLVL.

This chain uses TRBV29-1 with TRBJ2-2; 13 positions agree with TRBD2. Germline assignment: CDR1 SQVTM and CDR2 ANQGSEA. The CDR3 covers 18 residues. V dropped 3 bases and J dropped 2; count of bases not matched to a gene: 9. This chain's CDR3 is CSVERRTSGRGNTGELFF. The CDR3 bases are TGCAGCGTTGAGAGACGGACTAGCGGGAGAGGTAACACCGGGGAGCTGTTTTTT.

In DNA form, the CDR3 reads TGCGCCAGCAGCTTGTACCCTGGACTAGCGGGAAAAACCCCAACCTACAATGAGCAGTTCTTC. The encoded protein is CASSLYPGLAGKTPTYNEQFF. The chain has TRBV5-1 and TRBJ2-1; 12 bases fit TRBD2. Germline V gene lookup returns CDR1 SGHRS and CDR2 YFSETQ. V was pared by 1 base and J by 2 bases, with 16 bases of the junction left unmatched. This CDR3 comprises 21 residues.

The chain joins TRBV6-5 to TRBJ2-1; the match to TRBD2 covers 8 bases. CDR1 and CDR2 from the germline V gene are MNHEY and SVGAGI. The CDR3 runs to 15 residues. The J segment lost 3 bases and the V segment lost 5 bases, leaving 6 bases of the junction unmatched. The CDR3 sequence is CASSPGGRIYNEQFF. CDR3 DNA: TGTGCCAGCAGTCCGGGCGGGAGGATCTACAATGAGCAGTTCTTC.

The chain has TRBV9 and TRBJ1-2, with a weak D call TRBD1 (6 bases). Germline CDR1 and CDR2: SGDLS and YYNGEE. This CDR3 contains 15 residues. The V gene lost 7 bases and the J gene lost 2 bases, with 18 bases spanning the gap. As DNA, the CDR3 is TGTGCCAGCGGCAGTCAGTTCGGACAGAACTATGGCTACACCTTC. Translating gives CASGSQFGQNYGYTF.

The CDR3 is CASSPSLADFPNEQFF. The CDR3, as DNA: TGTGCCAGCTCACCATCCCTTGCGGACTTTCCAAATGAGCAGTTCTTC. V and J are TRBV18 and TRBJ2-1; tentatively, D is TRBD2 (5 bases). Germline CDR1 KGHSH, CDR2 LQKENI. V was shortened by 2 bases and J by 7 bases, with 18 bases between the two germline ends. The length of the CDR3 is 16 residues.

The V and J genes are TRBV24-1 and TRBJ2-3; 9 nucleotides agree with TRBD1. CDR1 is KGHDR, CDR2 SFDVKD, per germline. This CDR3 has 14 residues. J lost 13 bases, V lost 2 bases, and 9 bases had no gene match. CDR3 in amino acids: CATSDSGVGDREYF. The CDR3 DNA sequence: TGTGCCACCAGTGATTCTGGGGTGGGGGACAGGGAGTATTTT.

CDR3 in amino acids: CASSVTGIGTGELFF. CDR3 in DNA: TGTGCCAGCAGCGTAACCGGGATTGGAACCGGGGAGCTGTTTTTT. The V call is TRBV9, the J call TRBJ2-2; possible D gene TRBD2, 5 bases. V was trimmed by 1 base and J by 5 bases, leaving 12 bases between them. Germline lookup yields CDR1 SGDLS and CDR2 YYNGEE. There are 15 residues in the CDR3.

This rearrangement joins TRBV25-1 to TRBJ2-5, with D perhaps TRBD2 (6 bases). The CDR3 covers 15 residues. Germline V gene data show CDR1 as MGHDK and CDR2 as SYGVNS. V lost 7 bases and J lost 7, with 22 bases in between. In DNA form, the CDR3 reads TGTGCCAGCACCCACCAGCCCGGGACTGGCGGGACCCAGTACTTC. This gives the protein CASTHQPGTGGTQYF.

V gene TRBV30 combines with J gene TRBJ1-2; D possibly corresponds to TRBD1 (6 bases). V was pared by 8 bases and J by 6 bases, with 19 bases between. Germline loops: CDR1 GTSNPN, CDR2 SVGIG (reference sequence). This CDR3 is built from 13 residues. The CDR3 coding sequence is TGTGCCCGTACACCTGGGGGCAGGCATGGCTACACCTTC. It specifies CARTPGGRHGYTF.

The CDR3 region has the DNA TGTGCCAGCAGTGACCAGGGCACAGATACGCAGTATTTT. Translating gives CASSDQGTDTQYF. The chain joins TRBV6-4 to TRBJ2-3; D uncertain. The CDR3 length is 13 residues. Germline V CDR1 and CDR2: MRHNA, SNTAGT. V lost 2 bases, J lost 1 base, and 4 bases lay in between.

This clone was found once. The genes are TRBV27 and TRBJ1-1, with 8 bases aligning to TRBD1. CDR3 length equals 17 residues. CDR1 is MNHEY, CDR2 SMNVEV, per germline (reference sequence). The junction had 19 bases not matched to a gene; V was cut back by 8 bases and J by 5 bases. The CDR3 nucleotides are TGTGCCAGCGGCCCTCCCGCAGGGGGCTCGGTCAGGACTGAAGCTTTCTTT. Amino acid sequence: CASGPPAGGSVRTEAFF.

The V and J genes are TRBV27 and TRBJ2-5; the match to TRBD2 covers 7 bases. The CDR3 is 16 residues long. Germline CDR1 and CDR2: MNHEY and SMNVEV (reference sequence). V lost 6 bases to trimming and J lost 1 base; unmatched junction nucleotides: 11. CDR3 amino acids: CASSHGGAGLQETQYF. The CDR3 DNA is TGTGCCAGCAGCCACGGGGGAGCGGGACTCCAAGAGACCCAGTACTTC.

This clone has a handful of counts. V and J are TRBV25-1 and TRBJ1-5; 9 positions agree with TRBD1. Trimming removed 4 bases from V and 6 bases from J; junction bases left unmatched: 4. The CDR3 spans 14 residues. The germline V gene encodes CDR1 MGHDK and CDR2 SYGVNS. CDR3 in DNA: TGTGCCAGCAGTGCACAGGGGGCTACTCAGCCCCAGCATTTT. It is translated as CASSAQGATQPQHF.

The chain employs TRBV7-6 and TRBJ2-2, with a weak D call TRBD1 (6 bases). The CDR3 covers 15 residues. Per the germline V gene, CDR1 is SGHVS and CDR2 is FNYEAQ. The V and J ends lost 5 bases and 5 bases respectively, with 15 bases between them. This chain's CDR3 is CASSLTNRVTGELFF. CDR3 in DNA: TGTGCCAGCAGCCTAACCAACAGGGTGACCGGGGAGCTGTTTTTT.

The CDR3 bases are TGCAGCGTTGAAGATGGAGAGGACACCCCCTACGAGCAGTACTTC. It yields the protein CSVEDGEDTPYEQYF. The chain has TRBV29-1 and TRBJ2-7; D perhaps matches TRBD1 (5 bases). The CDR3 runs 15 residues. The V gene lost 0 bases and the J gene lost 2 bases, with 14 bases spanning the gap. In germline, CDR1 is SQVTM, CDR2 ANQGSEA.

This chain links TRBV5-4 with TRBJ2-6, with 10 bases that match TRBD1. V was pared by 5 bases and J by 4 bases, with 15 bases of the junction left unmatched. Germline V CDR1 and CDR2: SGHNT, YYREEE (reference sequence). This CDR3 is 19 amino acids long. Here the CDR3 reads CASSPKGDRGTFGANVLTF. CDR3 nucleotide sequence: TGTGCCAGCAGTCCCAAAGGGGACAGGGGAACCTTCGGGGCCAACGTCCTGACTTTC.

This chain joins TRBV7-9 and TRBJ1-6; 7 bases align to TRBD1. With V trimmed by 4 bases and J by 6 bases, 12 bases remained unmatched. The CDR3 loop spans 17 amino acids. Germline V gene data show CDR1 as SEHNR and CDR2 as FQNEAQ (reference sequence). CDR3 protein: CASSSAEGTVINSPLHF. In DNA, the CDR3 is TGTGCCAGCAGCTCCGCTGAAGGGACAGTGATTAATTCACCCCTCCACTTT. Looking up the rest from reference TRBV7-9 and TRBJ1-6 gives the full variable domain: DTGVSQNPRHKITKRGQNVTFRCDPISEHNRLYWYRQTLGQGPEFLTYFQNEAQLEKSRLLSDRFSAERPKGSFSTLEIQRTEQGDSAMYLCASSSAEGTVINSPLHFGNGTRLTVT.

CDR3 nucleotide sequence: TGTGCCAGCAGCTCCAATATACAGGGCAGGGACTACGAGCAGTACTTC. Translated, it gives CASSSNIQGRDYEQYF. The V call is TRBV4-2, the J call TRBJ2-7, with a tentative D call TRBD1 (6 bases). V was pared by 5 bases and J by 3 bases, with 20 bases between. There are 16 residues in the CDR3. Per the germline V gene, CDR1 is LGHNA and CDR2 is YNFKEQ.

The CDR3 reads CASSHQLTGLTYEQYF. The CDR3 nucleotides are TGTGCCAGCAGCCACCAACTGACAGGGCTAACCTACGAGCAGTACTTC. This chain links TRBV5-5 with TRBJ2-7; TRBD1 agrees at 7 bases. The CDR3 extends over 16 amino acids. The germline CDR1 and CDR2 sequences are SGHKS and YYEKEE (reference sequence). V was pared by 4 bases and J by 2 bases, with 12 bases of the junction left unmatched.